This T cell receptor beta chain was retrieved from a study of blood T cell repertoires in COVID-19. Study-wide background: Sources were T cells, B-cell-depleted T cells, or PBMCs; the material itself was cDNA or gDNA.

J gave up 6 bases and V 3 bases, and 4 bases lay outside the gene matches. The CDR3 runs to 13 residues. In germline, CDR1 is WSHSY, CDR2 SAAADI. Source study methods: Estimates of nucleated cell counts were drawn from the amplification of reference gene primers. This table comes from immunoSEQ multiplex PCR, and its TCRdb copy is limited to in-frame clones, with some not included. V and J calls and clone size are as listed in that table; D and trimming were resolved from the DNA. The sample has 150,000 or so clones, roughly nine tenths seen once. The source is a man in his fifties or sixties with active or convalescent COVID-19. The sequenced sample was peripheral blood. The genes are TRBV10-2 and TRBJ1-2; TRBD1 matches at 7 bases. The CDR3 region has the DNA TGCGCCAGCAGTGACCCCAGGGGGAATGGCTACACCTTC. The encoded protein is CASSDPRGNGYTF.